This T cell receptor (beta chain) was captured by sequencing in a study of blood T cell repertoires in COVID-19. CDR3 length: 19 residues. Germline CDR1 is SGDLS and CDR2 is YYNGEE. The trim removed 0 bases at V and 1 base at J, leaving 12 bases unmatched. In the original analysis: Amplification from reference gene primers served as the basis for estimated nucleated cell counts. Libraries were prepared by immunoSEQ multiplex PCR; TCRdb keeps only in-frame clonotypes and omits some of them. V, J and clone size derive from that table, while D and trimming were established from the DNA sequence. There are about 170,000 clones in the sample; approximately 85% occur only once, and roughly 1.1% lies in the top ten.

The chain employs TRBV9 and TRBJ2-3, with 9 bases that match TRBD2. The sequenced material came from peripheral blood. This clonotype originated in a man in his sixties who had recovered from COVID-19. CDR3 in DNA: TGTGCCAGCAGCGTAGCTAGGGCGGGGGGGCAATTGGGCACAGATACGCAGTATTTT. It specifies CASSVARAGGQLGTDTQYF.